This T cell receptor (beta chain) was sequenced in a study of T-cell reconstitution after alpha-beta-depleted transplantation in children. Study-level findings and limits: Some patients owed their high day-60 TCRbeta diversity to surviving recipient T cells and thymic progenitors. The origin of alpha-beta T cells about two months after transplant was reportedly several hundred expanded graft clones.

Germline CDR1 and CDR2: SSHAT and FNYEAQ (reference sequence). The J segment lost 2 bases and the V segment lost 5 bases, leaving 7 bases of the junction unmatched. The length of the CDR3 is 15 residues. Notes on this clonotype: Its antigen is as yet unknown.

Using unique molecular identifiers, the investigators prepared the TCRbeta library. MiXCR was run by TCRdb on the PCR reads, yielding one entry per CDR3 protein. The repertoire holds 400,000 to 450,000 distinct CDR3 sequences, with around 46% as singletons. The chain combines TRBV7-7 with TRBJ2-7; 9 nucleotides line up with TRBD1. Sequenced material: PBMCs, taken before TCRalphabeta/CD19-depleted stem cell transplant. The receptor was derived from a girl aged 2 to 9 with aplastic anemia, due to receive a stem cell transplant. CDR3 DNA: TGTGCCAGCAGCCCGGGACAGGGCCCAGCCTACGAGCAGTACTTC. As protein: CASSPGQGPAYEQYF.